These 22 T cell receptor beta chains came from one sample sequenced in a study of OX40 agonist ivuxolimab in advanced cancers. Profiled with immunoSEQ multiplex PCR; TCRdb holds only in-frame clones, not every one. The table records 85,000 to 100,000 clones, approximately 85% of them present only once. Sequenced here: CD4+ or CD8+ T cells sorted from blood, sampled in a trial of the OX40 agonist ivuxolimab. All receptors derive from an adult with an advanced solid tumor such as melanoma, head and neck, liver or kidney cancer.

The chain is built from TRBV19 and TRBJ2-1; D unclear. Germline values: CDR1 LNHDA, CDR2 SQIVND (reference sequence). V lost 7 bases and J 8 bases, leaving 9 bases between the germline ends. The CDR3 totals 11 residues. CDR3 region: CASMDRDEQFF. CDR3 in DNA: TGTGCCAGTATGGATCGCGATGAGCAGTTCTTC.

The rearrangement links TRBV28 to TRBJ2-2, with TRBD2 matching over 10 bases. V lost 6 bases and J lost 6; bases outside the gene matches: 4. This CDR3 region has 14 residues. The germline CDR1 and CDR2 sequences are MDHEN and SYDVKM. The CDR3 sequence: CASRVAGGPGELFF. CDR3 bases: TGTGCCAGCAGGGTAGCGGGAGGCCCCGGGGAGCTGTTTTTT.

The chain carries TRBV11-2 and TRBJ2-1; D gene uncertain. The V end lost 4 bases, the J end lost 0 bases, and 13 bases lay between the germline ends. Germline CDR1 is SGHAT and CDR2 is FQNNGV. CDR3 length: 16 amino acids. The CDR3 reads CASSSPHGRSYNEQFF. The CDR3 DNA reads as TGTGCCAGCAGCTCGCCACACGGCCGCTCCTACAATGAGCAGTTCTTC. Drawing the rest from reference TRBV11-2 and TRBJ2-1, the complete variable domain is EAGVAQSPRYKIIEKRQSVAFWCNPISGHATLYWYQQILGQGPKLLIQFQNNGVVDDSQLPKDRFSAERLKGVDSTLKIQPAKLEDSAVYLCASSSPHGRSYNEQFFGPGTRLTVL.

The chain links TRBV7-2 to TRBJ2-7, with no clear D. The CDR3 contains 14 residues. The germline V gene has CDR1 SGHTA and CDR2 FQGNSA. V lost 2 bases, J lost 3 bases, and 11 bases lay in between. The CDR3 nucleotides are TGTGCCAGCAGCTTATGGTCCAGCAGCTACGAGCAGTACTTC. Its translation: CASSLWSSSYEQYF.

This chain uses TRBV9 with TRBJ2-1, with TRBD2 matching 11 bases. V shed 1 base and J 6 bases; nucleotides not matched to a gene: 3. The V gene's germline CDR1 is SGDLS and CDR2 YYNGEE. The CDR3 extends over 15 amino acids. CDR3 DNA: TGTGCCAGCAGCGTACGACTAGCGGGAATCAATGAGCAGTTCTTC. Translated: CASSVRLAGINEQFF.

For this clone: Germline and junction disagree at one end, which may indicate a read error. The chain has TRBV7-9 and TRBJ2-1; tentative D call: TRBD2 (6 bases). The CDR3 consists of 15 residues. Germline CDR1 reads SEHNR; CDR2 reads FQNEAQ (reference sequence). The CDR3 is CASSFARGGRNEQFF. The CDR3 DNA sequence: TGTGCAAGCAGCTTCGCTAGGGGAGGAAGGAATGAGCAGTTCTTC.

The chain combines TRBV2 with TRBJ1-5; D not certain. Germline lookup yields CDR1 SNHLY and CDR2 FYNNEI. This CDR3 spans 14 amino acids. Deletions cut 8 bases from V and 6 bases from J, with 17 bases between. The chain's CDR3 is CASRLTWLGQPQHF. The CDR3 nucleotides read TGTGCCAGCCGTCTTACATGGTTAGGTCAGCCCCAGCATTTT.

The chain recombines TRBV7-2 with TRBJ2-1; 8 bases align to TRBD2. Trimming at V came to 3 bases and at J to 6 bases, leaving 7 bases not matched to a gene. Germline-derived CDR1 and CDR2 are SGHTA and FQGNSA. The CDR3 is 15 amino acids. CDR3 DNA: TGTGCCAGCAGCTTCACGGGAGGGCCAATCAATGAGCAGTTCTTC. It codes for CASSFTGGPINEQFF.

The chain has TRBV27 and TRBJ2-7; 7 bases fit TRBD1. V shed 10 bases and J 0 bases; nucleotides not matched to a gene: 9. Looked up from germline, CDR1 is MNHEY and CDR2 is SMNVEV (reference sequence). This CDR3 region has 14 residues. The CDR3 loop reads CATRGTAHSYEQYV. DNA of the CDR3: TGTGCCACCCGAGGGACAGCTCACTCCTACGAGCAGTACGTC.

This chain uses TRBV5-3 with TRBJ1-1; D gene uncertain. TRBV5-3 is an ORF, with its function uncertain. The CDR3 has 13 amino acids. Trimming removed 4 bases at V and 5 bases at J, with 12 bases between. The CDR3 loop is CARSAPSETEAFF. As DNA, the CDR3 is TGTGCCAGAAGCGCGCCGTCGGAGACTGAAGCTTTCTTT.

The chain couples TRBV28 to TRBJ1-2, with 7 positions matching TRBD1. CDR3 size: 14 residues. Germline-derived CDR1 and CDR2 are MDHEN and SYDVKM. J gave up 4 bases and V 2 bases, and 4 bases lay outside the gene matches. The CDR3 is CASSLTTGRYGYTF. The CDR3 DNA is TGTGCCAGCAGTTTAACGACAGGGCGCTATGGCTACACCTTC.

The chain is built from TRBV7-9 and TRBJ2-5; 11 bases are a match to TRBD2. The CDR3 length is 15 residues. V shed 2 bases and J 5 bases; nucleotides not matched to a gene: 4. Germline lookup yields CDR1 SEHNR and CDR2 FQNEAQ (reference sequence). The CDR3 DNA sequence: TGTGCCAGCAGCTTACTAGCGGGAGGTGGCGAGACCCAGTACTTC. This gives the protein CASSLLAGGGETQYF. The variable domain in full, with the rest retrieved from reference TRBV7-9 and TRBJ2-5, is DTGVSQNPRHKITKRGQNVTFRCDPISEHNRLYWYRQTLGQGPEFLTYFQNEAQLEKSRLLSDRFSAERPKGSFSTLEIQRTEQGDSAMYLCASSLLAGGGETQYFGPGTRLLVL.

The chain links TRBV11-2 to TRBJ1-2; maybe TRBD1 (6 bases). The CDR3 spans 13 residues. V lost 5 bases and J lost 2, with 9 bases in between. Germline V gene lookup returns CDR1 SGHAT and CDR2 FQNNGV. The CDR3 sequence is CASSPDSNYGYTF. In DNA, the CDR3 is TGTGCCAGCAGCCCGGACAGCAACTATGGCTACACCTTC.

The chain couples TRBV11-2 to TRBJ1-1; tentatively, D is TRBD1 (6 bases). Germline loops: CDR1 SGHAT, CDR2 FQNNGV. Trimming stripped 6 bases from V and 3 bases from J, with 17 bases between. The CDR3 runs 15 residues. DNA for the CDR3: TGTGCCAGCAGGAGACCAGGACAGAGGCACACTGAAGCTTTCTTT. This encodes CASRRPGQRHTEAFF. Drawing the rest from reference TRBV11-2 and TRBJ1-1, the complete variable domain is EAGVAQSPRYKIIEKRQSVAFWCNPISGHATLYWYQQILGQGPKLLIQFQNNGVVDDSQLPKDRFSAERLKGVDSTLKIQPAKLEDSAVYLCASRRPGQRHTEAFFGQGTRLTVV.

CDR3 coding DNA: TGTGCCAGCAGCCTCAGGACTAGCGGGCGCTCGAACACCGGGGAGCTGTTTTTT. This gives the protein CASSLRTSGRSNTGELFF. V gene TRBV7-2 combines with J gene TRBJ2-2; 11 nucleotides agree with TRBD2. Germline values: CDR1 SGHTA, CDR2 FQGNSA. V trimming: 5 bases; J trimming: 0 bases; junction bases outside the gene matches: 8. The CDR3 sequence is 18 residues long.

In regard to this clone: Other DNA variants within this sample encode the same CDR3. The V and J genes are TRBV9 and TRBJ2-7, with 7 bases matching TRBD1. CDR1 is SGDLS, CDR2 YYNGEE, per germline. This CDR3 has 14 amino acids. Trimming took 1 base from V and 2 from J; bases not matched to a gene: 3. The CDR3 spells CASSVQGVPYEQYF. As DNA, the CDR3 is TGTGCCAGCAGCGTACAGGGGGTTCCCTACGAGCAGTACTTC.

The chain links TRBV6-5 to TRBJ1-5; no firm D call. This CDR3 comprises 15 residues. Trimming removed 6 bases at V and 0 bases at J, with 12 bases between. From germline, CDR1 is MNHEY and CDR2 SVGAGI. The CDR3: CASSPQSYSNQPQHF. The CDR3 DNA follows: TGTGCCAGCAGCCCCCAGTCTTATAGCAATCAGCCCCAGCATTTT.

V gene TRBV9 combines with J gene TRBJ1-3, with D possibly matching TRBD1 (5 bases). Trimming left V 2 bases short and J 3 bases short, with 12 bases between. Germline values: CDR1 SGDLS, CDR2 YYNGEE. This CDR3 contains 15 residues. The CDR3 here is CASSVTQGFGNTIYF. CDR3 DNA: TGTGCCAGCAGCGTTACTCAGGGCTTTGGAAACACCATATATTTT.

This chain joins TRBV5-1 and TRBJ2-2; the D gene could be TRBD1 or TRBD2 (5 bases each). This CDR3 has 16 residues. The V and J ends lost 1 base and 5 bases respectively, with 15 bases between them. The germline V gene encodes CDR1 SGHRS and CDR2 YFSETQ. CDR3 protein: CASSLLSGAATGELFF. CDR3 bases: TGCGCCAGCAGCTTGTTGTCCGGGGCCGCGACCGGGGAGCTGTTTTTT.

The chain uses TRBV5-5 and TRBJ1-4; D unresolved. The germline V gene has CDR1 SGHKS and CDR2 YYEKEE (reference sequence). The CDR3 length is 16 residues. V dropped 0 bases and J dropped 7 bases, with 16 bases sitting between them. The CDR3, as DNA: TGTGCCAGCAGCTTGGAGAATGGGCTTATCCCTGAAAAACTGTTTTTT. Its translation is CASSLENGLIPEKLFF.

J is TRBJ2-7 and V is TRBV9, with TRBD2 as a possible D gene (5 bases). CDR1 is SGDLS, CDR2 YYNGEE, per germline. The CDR3 length is 14 residues. V dropped 0 bases and J dropped 0 bases, with 7 bases sitting between them. DNA of the CDR3: TGTGCCAGCAGCGTAGCTAGCAGCTCCTACGAGCAGTACTTC. Protein sequence: CASSVASSSYEQYF.

This chain links TRBV6-5 with TRBJ1-2; possibly TRBD1 for D (6 bases). V lost 3 bases to trimming and J lost 6 bases, with 14 bases between them. This CDR3 is 14 amino acids long. The germline gives CDR1 MNHEY, CDR2 SVGAGI. The CDR3 nucleotides are TGTGCCAGCAGTTATAGTCCAGGGGTTAATGGCTACACCTTC. Translating gives CASSYSPGVNGYTF.